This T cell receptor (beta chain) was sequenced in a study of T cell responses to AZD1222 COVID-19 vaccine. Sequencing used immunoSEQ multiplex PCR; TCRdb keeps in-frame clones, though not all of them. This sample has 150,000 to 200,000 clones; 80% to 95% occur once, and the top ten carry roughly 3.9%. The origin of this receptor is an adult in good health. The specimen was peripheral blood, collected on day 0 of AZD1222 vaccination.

The CDR3 nucleotides read TGTGCCAGCAGTGAGTGGGGCGGGAGCAATAATGAGCAGTTCTTC. Amino acids: CASSEWGGSNNEQFF. The chain couples TRBV6-4 to TRBJ2-1; 7 bases map to TRBD2. Germline values: CDR1 MRHNA, CDR2 SNTAGT. J gave up 7 bases and V 3 bases, and 9 bases lay outside the gene matches. The CDR3 covers 15 residues.